These 26 T cell receptor beta chains were all obtained from the same sample, sequenced in a study of blood T cell repertoires in COVID-19. Repertoires were generated with immunoSEQ multiplex PCR, while TCRdb's copy carries only in-frame clones and drops some. Among some 180,000 clones listed, more than 75% were seen once. Sequenced material: peripheral blood. The source of these receptors is a man aged 45 to 65 who had recovered from COVID-19.

This chain joins TRBV9 and TRBJ2-3, with D perhaps matching TRBD1 (5 bases). Trimming shortened V by 0 bases and J by 4 bases, and 15 bases separated the two germline ends. Looked up from germline, CDR1 is SGDLS and CDR2 is YYNGEE. This CDR3 spans 16 amino acids. As DNA, the CDR3 is TGTGCCAGCAGCGTAGGAGCAGGGTTGAGCGCAGATACGCAGTATTTT. Its translation is CASSVGAGLSADTQYF.

V and J are TRBV21-1 and TRBJ2-1; no DNA check was done on the table's D call, TRBD2. TRBV21-1 is a pseudogene segment. There are 19 residues in the CDR3. The CDR3, as DNA: TGTGCCAGCAGCAAAGATACCGGGACTAGCGGGAGGGCCGACAATGAGCAGTTCTTC. Translated: CASSKDTGTSGRADNEQFF.

The chain joins TRBV6-2 or TRBV6-3 to TRBJ1-6; 7 nucleotides line up with TRBD1. Germline lookup yields CDR1 MNHEY and CDR2 SVGEGT. Unmatched junction bases numbered 12, after V lost 0 bases and J lost 7 bases. The CDR3 covers 18 residues. The CDR3 here is CASSYSIYGDSVNSPLHF. CDR3 DNA: TGTGCCAGCAGTTACTCGATTTATGGGGACAGCGTGAATTCACCCCTCCACTTT.

This chain joins TRBV5-1 and TRBJ1-1; weak D call: TRBD1 (6 bases). Germline V gene sequence: CDR1 SGHRS, CDR2 YFSETQ. This CDR3 region has 16 residues. The V end lost 3 bases, the J end lost 0 bases, and 15 bases lay between the germline ends. In DNA, the CDR3 is TGCGCCAGCAGCTCCGAAACAGGGCACCTGAACACTGAAGCTTTCTTT. Translation gives CASSSETGHLNTEAFF.

The V and J genes are TRBV25-1 and TRBJ1-1; TRBD1 matches at 9 bases. Trimming at V came to 5 bases and at J to 4 bases, leaving 14 bases not matched to a gene. This CDR3 spans 17 amino acids. Per the germline V gene, CDR1 is MGHDK and CDR2 is SYGVNS. CDR3 residues: CASSLPGNRGRVTEAFF. CDR3 bases: TGTGCCAGCAGTCTCCCGGGGAACAGGGGGCGTGTCACTGAAGCTTTCTTT. The full variable domain, completed using reference TRBV25-1 and TRBJ1-1, is EADIYQTPRYLVIGTGKKITLECSQTMGHDKMYWYQQDPGMELHLIHYSYGVNSTEKGDLSSESTVSRIRTEHFPLTLESARPSHTSQYLCASSLPGNRGRVTEAFFGQGTRLTVV.

A note on this clone: The junction does not match germline at one end; this may be a read error. The J gene is TRBJ2-1, the V gene TRBV27; D may be TRBD1 (5 bases). Germline loops: CDR1 MNHEY, CDR2 SMNVEV (reference sequence). There are 15 residues in the CDR3. CDR3 sequence: CASSLSRQGLNEQFF. In DNA, the CDR3 is TGTGCCAGCAGTCTATCAAGGCAGGGTCTCAATGAGCAGTTCTTC.

The chain employs TRBV7-2 and TRBJ1-2; 11 nucleotides match TRBD1. The CDR3 contains 13 residues. The V segment lost 5 bases and the J segment 6 bases; nucleotides outside the gene matches: 2. Per germline, CDR1 SGHTA and CDR2 FQGNSA. The CDR3 spells CASSRGQGDGYTF. The CDR3 bases are TGTGCCAGCAGCCGGGGACAGGGGGATGGCTACACCTTC.

The V and J genes are TRBV2 and TRBJ2-5, with D maybe TRBD2 (5 bases). CDR1 and CDR2 (germline): SNHLY, FYNNEI. The CDR3 is made up of 14 amino acids. V was clipped by 5 bases and J by 5 bases, with 15 bases between them. The CDR3: CASSPGRERETQYF. The CDR3 DNA follows: TGTGCCAGCAGTCCAGGACGGGAAAGGGAGACCCAGTACTTC.

The chain uses TRBV3-1 (or the pseudogene TRBV3-2) and TRBJ2-3; 12 nucleotides match TRBD1. Germline-derived CDR1 and CDR2 are LGHDT and YNNKEL (reference sequence). V lost 4 bases to trimming and J lost 7 bases; unmatched junction nucleotides: 6. CDR3 length: 15 residues. This CDR3 reads CASSPGTGGLNTQYF. The CDR3 coding sequence is TGTGCCAGCAGCCCGGGGACAGGGGGCTTGAATACGCAGTATTTT.

The count of this clone is one. The chain uses TRBV9 and TRBJ1-1; TRBD1 might be the D (6 bases). V gave up 4 bases and J gave up 8 bases, with 21 bases separating them. The CDR3 has 15 amino acids. The germline CDR1 and CDR2 sequences are SGDLS and YYNGEE. The CDR3, as DNA: TGTGCCAGCAGCCCCCTAGACAGGCCCTTCTCCGAAGCTTTCTTT. Translation gives CASSPLDRPFSEAFF.

This sequence joins TRBV7-9 and TRBJ2-7; 13 bases map to TRBD2. CDR3 size: 15 residues. Germline CDR1 is SEHNR and CDR2 is FQNEAQ (reference sequence). V lost 5 bases and J lost 5; bases outside the gene matches: 6. CDR3 in DNA: TGTGCCAGCAGCCAGGGGACTAGCGGGAAAGACGAGCAGTACTTC. Translated: CASSQGTSGKDEQYF.

The rearrangement links TRBV28 to TRBJ2-7; 13 nucleotides agree with TRBD2. The V and J ends lost 5 bases and 9 bases, in that order; junction bases with no gene match: 13. The CDR3 spans 16 residues. Germline CDR1 reads MDHEN; CDR2 reads SYDVKM. CDR3 amino acids: CASSRTSGGPLVGQYF. CDR3 in DNA: TGTGCCAGCAGTCGGACTAGCGGGGGCCCGTTAGTGGGGCAGTACTTC.

The V call is TRBV5-1, the J call TRBJ2-5; 7 nucleotides align to TRBD1. This CDR3 spans 14 amino acids. Germline V CDR1 and CDR2: SGHRS, YFSETQ. With V trimmed by 0 bases and J by 5 bases, 4 bases remained unmatched. CDR3 DNA sequence: TGCGCCAGCAGCTTGGACAGGGGATGGGAGACCCAGTACTTC. Amino acid sequence: CASSLDRGWETQYF.

The genes are TRBV7-2 and TRBJ1-5, with 7 bases aligning to TRBD1. Germline loops: CDR1 SGHTA, CDR2 FQGNSA. With 3 bases clipped from V and 0 bases from J, the junction kept 5 bases outside the gene matches. This CDR3 spans 16 amino acids. The DNA for the CDR3 is TGTGCCAGCAGCTTCGGACAGGTCTATAGCAATCAGCCCCAGCATTTT. The encoded protein is CASSFGQVYSNQPQHF.

J is TRBJ2-5 and V is TRBV7-6; 7 bases agree with TRBD1. The CDR3 loop spans 15 amino acids. V lost 3 bases, J lost 5 bases, and 9 bases stayed unmatched. The germline V gene has CDR1 SGHVS and CDR2 FNYEAQ. CDR3 nucleotides: TGTGCCAGCAGCTTTGAGAGGGGGCGACACGAGACCCAGTACTTC. Amino acid sequence: CASSFERGRHETQYF.

This rearrangement joins TRBV21-1 to TRBJ2-7; the table calls TRBD1, which could not be checked here. TRBV21-1 is annotated as a pseudogene. The CDR3 contains 14 residues. The CDR3 loop reads CASSKGTGIYEQYF. In DNA, the CDR3 is TGTGCCAGCAGCAAAGGTACAGGGATCTACGAGCAGTACTTC.

The rearrangement uses TRBV19 and TRBJ2-1, with 10 bases aligning to TRBD1. Losses at the gene ends were 6 bases for V and 9 bases for J; bases not matched to a gene: 8. The CDR3 runs 14 residues. Germline V CDR1 and CDR2: LNHDA, SQIVND (reference sequence). DNA for the CDR3: TGTGCCAGTAGCCGGACAGGGGGACGGGGTGAGCAGTTCTTC. It encodes CASSRTGGRGEQFF.

The chain couples TRBV27 to TRBJ1-1; 10 bases fit TRBD1. Germline V gene lookup returns CDR1 MNHEY and CDR2 SMNVEV (reference sequence). The CDR3 is 14 residues long. The J segment lost 3 bases and the V segment lost 6 bases, leaving 4 bases of the junction unmatched. CDR3 region: CASRRGQGYTEAFF. The CDR3 DNA reads as TGTGCCAGCAGGCGGGGACAGGGGTACACTGAAGCTTTCTTT.

V is TRBV27 and J is TRBJ2-7; 8 bases align to TRBD2. This CDR3 has 15 residues. Germline CDR1 and CDR2: MNHEY and SMNVEV (reference sequence). Trimming removed 1 base from V and 6 bases from J; junction bases left unmatched: 8. This chain's CDR3 is CASSLFLAGPREQYF. CDR3 nucleotide sequence: TGTGCCAGCAGTTTATTCTTAGCGGGGCCTCGCGAGCAGTACTTC.

V gene TRBV10-3 combines with J gene TRBJ1-1; TRBD1 matches at 7 bases. Germline CDR1 reads ENHRY; CDR2 reads SYGVKD. The CDR3 loop spans 13 amino acids. V dropped 6 bases and J dropped 5; count of bases not matched to a gene: 6. This CDR3 reads CAIRRGHETEAFF. The CDR3 DNA sequence: TGTGCCATCAGGAGGGGGCACGAAACTGAAGCTTTCTTT.

As regards this clone: This sample includes further DNA sequences coding for the same CDR3. The J gene is TRBJ1-2, the V gene TRBV4-3, with D tentatively TRBD1 (6 bases). Germline V gives CDR1 LGHNA, CDR2 YSLEER. The ends were cut back, 3 bases at V and 4 bases at J, with 9 bases in the middle. This CDR3 contains 13 residues. The CDR3: CASSQQGSYGYTF. CDR3 DNA sequence: TGCGCCAGCAGCCAGCAGGGGAGCTATGGCTACACCTTC.

The chain uses TRBV14 and TRBJ2-1, with a weak D call TRBD1 (5 bases). The germline V gene has CDR1 SGHDN and CDR2 FVKESK. This CDR3 has 13 residues. Trimming took 2 bases from V and 12 from J, leaving 14 bases between them. The CDR3 bases are TGTGCCAGCAGCCAACACTGGACATTGGGGCAGTTCTTC. Translated, it gives CASSQHWTLGQFF.

The V and J genes are TRBV5-4 and TRBJ2-7; 8 bases are a match to TRBD2. The V and J ends lost 1 base and 2 bases, in that order; junction bases with no gene match: 2. The CDR3 consists of 14 residues. From germline, CDR1 is SGHNT and CDR2 YYREEE (reference sequence). The CDR3 DNA follows: TGTGCCAGCAGCTTGCGGCGGGGGGCCTACGAGCAGTACTTC. Its translation: CASSLRRGAYEQYF.

The chain employs TRBV5-1 and TRBJ2-5; 8 bases match TRBD1. CDR3 length equals 15 residues. V lost 2 bases, J lost 5 bases, and 8 bases stayed unmatched. Germline V gene data show CDR1 as SGHRS and CDR2 as YFSETQ. CDR3 region: CASSFNQGARETQYF. The CDR3 region has the DNA TGCGCCAGCAGCTTTAACCAGGGGGCACGGGAGACCCAGTACTTC.

This clone is a singleton in its sample. In the same sample, other DNA sequences code for this CDR3. The rearrangement joins TRBV11-2 to TRBJ2-1; TRBD2 matches 13 bases. CDR3 length: 16 amino acids. V was pared by 1 base and J by 4 bases, with 1 base of the junction left unmatched. Germline CDR1 SGHAT, CDR2 FQNNGV. The CDR3 is CASSLGGLAGYNEQFF. The DNA for the CDR3 is TGTGCCAGCAGCTTAGGGGGACTAGCGGGGTACAATGAGCAGTTCTTC.

This rearrangement joins TRBV18 to TRBJ1-5, with D tentatively TRBD1 (5 bases). The CDR3 runs to 14 residues. Germline V lookup: CDR1 KGHSH, CDR2 LQKENI. The germline V and J ends were trimmed by 3 bases and 4 bases, with 10 bases remaining between them. CDR3 bases: TGTGCCAGCTCACCCCGGGAGGGGAATCAGCCCCAGCATTTT. It specifies CASSPREGNQPQHF.